Listed here are 26 T cell receptor beta chains from one sample, sequenced in a study of cytomegalovirus exposure and HLA in healthy donors. This PCR relied on a set of 60 Vbeta primers and 13 Jbeta primers. The repertoire was sequenced with immunoSEQ multiplex PCR; TCRdb's copy has only in-frame clones and lacks some. Counted here are roughly 100,000 clones, 12% to 15% occurring once; the ten biggest clones make up around 0.86%. Sequencing input: PBMCs. The receptor source for this set is a female donor in good health and CMV-seronegative.

This rearrangement joins TRBV14 to TRBJ2-6; TRBD1 matches 9 bases. Germline values: CDR1 SGHDN, CDR2 FVKESK. This CDR3 contains 18 residues. The trim removed 6 bases at V and 2 bases at J, leaving 11 bases unmatched. The CDR3 DNA reads TGTGCCAGCAGTCAGGACAGGGGTCCTTCCACTGGGGCCAACGTCCTGACTTTC. Amino acids: CASSQDRGPSTGANVLTF.

This clone turned up a few times. The J gene is TRBJ2-7, the V gene TRBV30; 11 bases map to TRBD2. This CDR3 contains 15 residues. CDR1 and CDR2 (germline): GTSNPN, SVGIG (reference sequence). With V trimmed by 3 bases and J by 6 bases, 10 bases remained unmatched. This chain's CDR3 is CAWRPRLAGYSEQYF. CDR3 nucleotide sequence: TGTGCCTGGAGGCCCCGACTAGCGGGATATTCCGAGCAGTACTTC.

In its sample, this clone was seen a few times. The V and J genes are TRBV7-2 and TRBJ2-5, with D maybe TRBD1 (6 bases). CDR1 and CDR2 from the germline V gene are SGHTA and FQGNSA. The CDR3 runs to 16 residues. Between the trimmed V and J ends, which lost 7 bases and 3 bases, there was a span of 21 bases. The CDR3 here is CASKGEVWGQKETQYF. The CDR3 DNA reads TGTGCCAGCAAGGGAGAGGTGTGGGGGCAAAAAGAGACCCAGTACTTC.

The chain carries TRBV29-1 and TRBJ1-1, with D uncertain. Per germline, CDR1 SQVTM and CDR2 ANQGSEA. CDR3 length equals 13 residues. V lost 7 bases and J 1 base, leaving 13 bases between the germline ends. The CDR3 DNA reads as TGCAGCGCCCGAATGTGGGCGAACACTGAAGCTTTCTTT. As protein: CSARMWANTEAFF.

This clone was detected a few times. V usage is TRBV6-5 and J usage is TRBJ1-3; possible D gene TRBD1, 6 bases. The CDR3 covers 15 residues. The germline V gene encodes CDR1 MNHEY and CDR2 SVGAGI. Trimming cost V 5 bases and J 1 base, with 12 bases left between them. CDR3 amino acids: CASSRQDRSGNTIYF. The CDR3 nucleotides read TGTGCCAGCAGTCGACAGGATCGGTCTGGAAACACCATATATTTT.

The J gene is TRBJ2-5, the V gene TRBV2; 11 bases map to TRBD2. This CDR3 region has 15 residues. The germline V gene has CDR1 SNHLY and CDR2 FYNNEI. V shed 8 bases and J 3 bases; nucleotides not matched to a gene: 8. CDR3 protein: CASVKLLAGEETQYF. The DNA for the CDR3 is TGTGCCAGCGTGAAACTACTAGCGGGAGAAGAGACCCAGTACTTC.

V usage is TRBV28 and J usage is TRBJ2-1; 8 nucleotides match TRBD2. CDR3 length equals 15 residues. The germline CDR1 and CDR2 sequences are MDHEN and SYDVKM. The V segment lost 5 bases and the J segment 15 bases; nucleotides outside the gene matches: 18. CDR3 in DNA: TGTGCCAGCAGTGCTACTAGCGGTCCTCGAGGCACCCCGTTCTTC. This gives the protein CASSATSGPRGTPFF.

V and J are TRBV6-5 and TRBJ2-4; 8 bases are shared with TRBD1. V was clipped by 0 bases and J by 5 bases; unmatched bases: 3. Germline assignment: CDR1 MNHEY and CDR2 SVGAGI. The CDR3 length is 15 residues. The CDR3 nucleotides read TGTGCCAGCAGTTACTCGACAGGGGTCCAAAACATTCAGTACTTC. Its protein is CASSYSTGVQNIQYF.

This clone was counted between two and nine times. This chain joins TRBV7-2 and TRBJ2-2; possible D gene TRBD1, 5 bases. V gave up 2 bases and J gave up 2 bases, with 12 bases separating them. CDR3 size: 16 residues. Germline V gene sequence: CDR1 SGHTA, CDR2 FQGNSA. CDR3 bases: TGTGCCAGCAGCTTATCGGCGCAGGGAAACACCGGGGAGCTGTTTTTT. This sequence encodes CASSLSAQGNTGELFF.

This clone appeared a few times. V and J are TRBV7-2 and TRBJ2-7; weak D call: TRBD1 (5 bases). Germline assignment: CDR1 SGHTA and CDR2 FQGNSA. The CDR3 length is 15 residues. Trimming cost V 2 bases and J 5 bases, with 16 bases left between them. The DNA of the CDR3 is TGTGCCAGCAGCTTACTGAGAGGTCTAGGGGACGAGCAGTACTTC. Protein sequence: CASSLLRGLGDEQYF.

V and J are TRBV7-9 and TRBJ2-7; 7 bases map to TRBD1. Germline CDR1 reads SEHNR; CDR2 reads FQNEAQ (reference sequence). The CDR3 covers 14 residues. The V gene end was trimmed by 5 bases and the J gene end by 2 bases; junction bases not matched to a gene: 6. CDR3 amino acids: CASSPRDSTYEQYF. In DNA, the CDR3 is TGTGCCAGCAGCCCCCGGGACAGCACCTACGAGCAGTACTTC.

The sample holds one count of this clone. The rearrangement links TRBV7-9 to TRBJ1-3; D may be TRBD1 (6 bases). Between the trimmed V and J ends, which lost 1 base and 3 bases, there was a span of 10 bases. This CDR3 comprises 15 residues. Germline V lookup: CDR1 SEHNR, CDR2 FQNEAQ (reference sequence). The CDR3 DNA reads TGTGCCAGCAGCTTAGGGCAGGGGAGTGGAAACACCATATATTTT. Translation gives CASSLGQGSGNTIYF.

This clone was seen a few times. The chain links TRBV30 to TRBJ1-2, with TRBD1 identical over 8 bases. The CDR3 contains 13 residues. In germline, CDR1 is GTSNPN, CDR2 SVGIG (reference sequence). Germline trimming cut 0 bases from V and 5 bases from J; bases unmatched to any gene: 2. In nucleotides, the CDR3 is TGTGCCTGGAGTGTCCAGGGGGCATATGGCTACACCTTC. Amino acid sequence: CAWSVQGAYGYTF.

The chain has TRBV9 and TRBJ2-3; D gene uncertain. The CDR3 is 15 residues long. Germline CDR1 reads SGDLS; CDR2 reads YYNGEE. Trimming shortened V by 0 bases and J by 0 bases, and 8 bases separated the two germline ends. The CDR3: CASSVAARSTDTQYF. CDR3 DNA: TGTGCCAGCAGCGTAGCGGCGCGGAGCACAGATACGCAGTATTTT.

This clone has a handful of counts. The chain recombines TRBV19 with TRBJ2-2; TRBD1 aligns across 11 bases. This CDR3 spans 16 amino acids. Germline trimming cut 6 bases from V and 6 bases from J; bases unmatched to any gene: 9. The V gene's germline CDR1 is LNHDA and CDR2 SQIVND (reference sequence). The CDR3 region has the DNA TGTGCCAGTAGGAGTTCCGGGACAGGGGGGTCCGGGGAGCTGTTTTTT. Its translation: CASRSSGTGGSGELFF.

The rearrangement uses TRBV4-1 and TRBJ2-3, with D hard to call. CDR1 is MGHRA, CDR2 YSYEKL, per germline. V lost 1 base, J lost 2 bases, and 10 bases lay in between. The CDR3 totals 15 residues. The DNA of the CDR3 is TGCGCCAGCAGCCAAGGGCTAGGCCCCACAGATACGCAGTATTTT. It is translated as CASSQGLGPTDTQYF.

In DNA form, the CDR3 reads TGTGCCAGCAGGCGGGAGCGGGTGGGCTACAATGAGCAGTTCTTC. This sequence encodes CASRRERVGYNEQFF. V and J are TRBV6-6 and TRBJ2-1; 7 nucleotides match TRBD2. Germline assignment: CDR1 MNHNY and CDR2 SVGAGI (reference sequence). V trimming: 6 bases; J trimming: 3 bases; junction bases outside the gene matches: 8. The CDR3 is 15 residues long.

The chain has TRBV27 and TRBJ2-7; TRBD2 matches at 10 bases. CDR3 length: 15 residues. CDR1 MNHEY and CDR2 SMNVEV come from the germline V gene (reference sequence). The trim removed 8 bases at V and 10 bases at J, leaving 17 bases unmatched. CDR3 residues: CASSLTGTSVSEQYF. In DNA form, the CDR3 reads TGTGCCAGCTCTCTCACCGGGACTAGCGTATCGGAACAGTACTTC.

The CDR3 sequence: CASSQRGEGLNEQFF. The CDR3 nucleotides are TGTGCCAGCTCTCAGAGGGGGGAGGGCCTCAATGAGCAGTTCTTC. The chain employs TRBV18 and TRBJ2-1; possibly TRBD2 for D (7 bases). V was shortened by 6 bases and J by 6 bases, with 18 bases between the two germline ends. This CDR3 spans 15 amino acids. CDR1 is KGHSH, CDR2 LQKENI, per germline.

V usage is TRBV6-5 and J usage is TRBJ2-7, with 9 nucleotides matching TRBD1. V was clipped by 2 bases and J by 5 bases; unmatched bases: 10. CDR1 is MNHEY and CDR2 is SVGAGI in the germline V gene. This CDR3 contains 16 residues. The CDR3 DNA sequence: TGTGCCAGCAGTTACCGAATCGGGACAGGGACCCACGAGCAGTACTTC. This sequence encodes CASSYRIGTGTHEQYF.

The CDR3 DNA reads as TGTGCCAGCAGTGTAGAAGGCAGGGCAGGCTACACCTTC. Protein product: CASSVEGRAGYTF. The genes are TRBV6-1 and TRBJ1-2; maybe TRBD1 (5 bases). The CDR3 is 13 amino acids. The germline CDR1 and CDR2 sequences are MNHNS and SASEGT. V lost 4 bases, J lost 8 bases, and 14 bases lay in between.

The chain has TRBV2 and TRBJ1-1; TRBD1 might be the D (6 bases). Per the germline V gene, CDR1 is SNHLY and CDR2 is FYNNEI. There are 16 residues in the CDR3. The V end was cut by 3 bases, the J end by 8 bases, with 22 bases between. CDR3 DNA sequence: TGTGCCAGCAGTGAGCGAAAGTTGGTCGTTGGGACAGAAGCTTTCTTT. Amino acids: CASSERKLVVGTEAFF.

This clone was seen a few times. The chain has TRBV2 and TRBJ2-7, with D possibly being TRBD1 (5 bases). Germline assignment: CDR1 SNHLY and CDR2 FYNNEI. The CDR3 sequence is 14 residues long. V lost 3 bases, J lost 2 bases, and 11 bases lay in between. The CDR3 loop reads CASSDAGFTYEQYF. As DNA, the CDR3 is TGTGCCAGCAGTGACGCAGGGTTCACCTACGAGCAGTACTTC.

This clone was detected a few times. This sequence joins TRBV7-2 and TRBJ2-1; D possibly corresponds to TRBD2 (5 bases). Germline lookup yields CDR1 SGHTA and CDR2 FQGNSA. The ends were cut back, 4 bases at V and 7 bases at J, with 20 bases in the middle. CDR3 length: 16 amino acids. The chain's CDR3 is CASSSSRALRGNEQFF. Written as DNA, the CDR3 is TGTGCCAGCAGCTCCTCTAGGGCCCTCAGAGGGAATGAGCAGTTCTTC.

Points on this clone: The junction does not match germline at one end; this may be a read error. The chain is built from TRBV7-7 and TRBJ1-5; tentative D call: TRBD1 (6 bases). There are 14 residues in the CDR3. CDR1 and CDR2 (germline): SSHAT, FNYEAQ (reference sequence). CDR3 loop: CASSLTGSNQPQHF. Here the CDR3 DNA reads TGTGCTAGCAGCTTGACAGGTAGCAATCAGCCCCAGCATTTT.

This clone has just a few counts. At the DNA level, this CDR3 is encoded by other sequences in the same sample as well. The chain uses TRBV6-5 and TRBJ1-5; the D is unclear. V gave up 5 bases and J gave up 8 bases, with 10 bases separating them. The CDR3 contains 12 residues. CDR1 is MNHEY, CDR2 SVGAGI, per germline. The CDR3 region is CASSIRGEPQHF. The DNA for the CDR3 is TGTGCCAGCAGTATCCGGGGAGAGCCCCAGCATTTT.